This is a list of T cell receptor beta chains from one sample in a study of regulatory T cells in long-lasting Graves disease. TCRdb used MiXCR to reprocess the multiplex PCR reads, holding one entry per CDR3 protein. The data hold a few hundred thousand distinct CDR3 sequences, with 20% to 30% observed a single time. Sequenced material: peripheral blood mononuclear cells (PBMCs), taken when the disease was refractory, from a patient treated with antithyroid drugs. Source of these receptors: a female donor with Graves disease. CDR3s include the opening cysteine and the closing phenylalanine or tryptophan. Rows give clone size only sometimes, using once, few, many, or a class for an expanded clone.

abundance,v_gene,j_gene,CDR3aa
many,TRBV7-3,TRBJ1-4,CASSAGINEKLFF
NA,TRBV7-9,TRBJ2-5,CASSLGPGLLETQYF
few,TRBV2,TRBJ2-7,CASREIPGTGTYEQYF
NA,TRBV7-2,TRBJ2-7,CAGSPRTMGRLEQYF
few,TRBV6-5,TRBJ2-7,CASSYGTKLYEQYF
many,TRBV6-2/TRBV6-3,TRBJ1-2,CASSYEQGSANYGYTF
few,TRBV20-1,TRBJ1-5,CSASGTGILTNQPQHF
NA,TRBV6-1,TRBJ1-2,CASSAIGTGVYYGYTF
NA,TRBV4-1,TRBJ1-4,CASSQDLTGRSEKLFF
many,TRBV28,TRBJ1-3,CASSLITTSGNTIYF